Listed below are T cell receptor beta chains from one sample, sequenced in a study of blood T cell repertoires in COVID-19. The protocol was immunoSEQ multiplex PCR, while the TCRdb copy is restricted to in-frame clones and leaves out a portion. The profile shows under 200,000 clones, 70% to 90% of them singletons. The sequenced sample consisted of peripheral blood. The receptors come from an elderly woman with acute or convalescent COVID-19. Both conserved end residues are part of each CDR3. A D gene is named only where the DNA matches it firmly. Not all rows give a size; the values are once, few, many and, for expanded clones, a class.

NA	TRBV5-1	once	TRBJ1-6	CASSLVSRGSWSPLHF	TGCGCCAGCAGCTTGGTAAGCCGGGGATCGTGGTCACCCCTCCACTTT
TRBD2	TRBV15	NA	TRBJ2-6	CATSRKTSGTSGANVLTF	TGTGCCACCAGCAGGAAGACTAGCGGGACGTCTGGGGCCAACGTCCTGACTTTC
NA	TRBV3-1/TRBV3-2	NA	TRBJ2-1	CASSKHSYNEQFF	TGTGCCAGCTCTAAGCATTCCTACAATGAGCAGTTCTTC
NA	TRBV7-9	few	TRBJ1-5	CASSAAGNQPQHF	TGTGCCAGCAGCGCCGCGGGCAATCAGCCCCAGCATTTT
TRBD2	TRBV7-2	NA	TRBJ2-1	CASSLSRGGSYEQFF	TGTGCCAGCAGCTTAAGCCGGGGGGGCAGTTATGAGCAGTTCTTC
NA	TRBV11-2	NA	TRBJ2-2	CASSLGGGLAGELFF	TGTGCCAGCAGCTTAGGAGGGGGTTTGGCCGGGGAGCTGTTTTTT
NA	TRBV11-2	NA	TRBJ1-4	CASSYTGQPINEKLFF	TGTGCCAGCAGCTATACCGGACAGCCGATTAATGAAAAACTGTTTTTT
NA	TRBV7-9	NA	TRBJ1-2	CASSLGRGTNYGYTF	TGTGCCAGCAGCTTAGGTAGGGGAACGAACTATGGCTACACCTTC
TRBD1	TRBV5-1	once	TRBJ2-7	CASSFQQGKGEQYF	TGCGCCAGCAGCTTTCAACAGGGGAAAGGGGAGCAGTACTTC
TRBD2	TRBV19	NA	TRBJ2-7	CASRSSSGSLHEQYF	TGTGCCAGTAGGTCTTCTAGCGGGAGTCTCCACGAGCAGTACTTC
NA	TRBV5-6	NA	TRBJ1-3	CASSSVGLSSGNTIYF	TGTGCCAGCAGCAGCGTGGGGCTTAGCTCTGGAAACACCATATATTTT
TRBD1	TRBV19	NA	TRBJ1-1	CASRDRGPNTEAFF	TGTGCCAGTAGGGACAGGGGTCCGAACACTGAAGCTTTCTTT
NA	TRBV2	NA	TRBJ2-2	CASSPGDTNTGELFF	TGTGCCAGCAGCCCCGGGGACACTAACACCGGGGAGCTGTTTTTT
NA	TRBV12-3/TRBV12-4	NA	TRBJ2-1	CASSFTSEQFF	TGTGCCAGCAGTTTTACTAGTGAGCAGTTCTTC
TRBD1	TRBV10-3	NA	TRBJ2-3	CAISGDSYGPDTQYF	TGTGCCATCAGTGGGGACAGCTATGGCCCAGATACGCAGTATTTT
TRBD2	TRBV6-2/TRBV6-3	NA	TRBJ2-5	CASSPGTSGGQETQYF	TGTGCCAGCAGCCCTGGGACTAGCGGGGGCCAGGAGACCCAGTACTTC
TRBD2	TRBV6-5	NA	TRBJ2-2	CTSRVAGGQTGELFF	TGTACCAGCAGGGTAGCGGGAGGGCAAACCGGGGAGCTGTTTTTT
NA	TRBV9	few	TRBJ2-7	CASSVDGRTYEQYF	TGTGCCAGCAGCGTAGATGGCAGAACCTACGAGCAGTACTTC
NA	TRBV5-1	NA	TRBJ1-3	CASSLGAGLGNTIYF	TGCGCCAGCAGCTTGGGAGCGGGATTAGGAAACACCATATATTTT
NA	TRBV6-5	NA	TRBJ1-2	CASSQAGAGNYGYTF	TGTGCCAGCAGTCAGGCGGGGGCAGGGAACTATGGCTACACCTTC
TRBD1	TRBV5-4	once	TRBJ2-5	CASSLGQGLEETQYF	TGTGCCAGCAGCTTGGGACAGGGGCTTGAGGAGACCCAGTACTTC
TRBD1	TRBV4-2	NA	TRBJ1-2	CASSQGSSGTGSGYTF	TGTGCCAGCAGCCAAGGGTCATCCGGGACAGGGAGTGGCTACACCTTC
NA	TRBV7-2	few	TRBJ1-6	CASSPSSGIGNSPLHF	TGTGCCAGCAGCCCCTCCAGCGGAATCGGTAATTCACCCCTCCACTTT
NA	TRBV7-3	many	TRBJ2-1	CASSLGREPTEQFF	TGTGCCAGCAGCTTAGGTCGGGAGCCAACCGAGCAGTTCTTC
NA	TRBV6-2/TRBV6-3	NA	TRBJ2-2	CASSPIVETGELFF	TGTGCCAGCAGCCCTATAGTGGAGACCGGGGAGCTGTTTTTT
NA	TRBV3-1/TRBV3-2	NA	TRBJ1-4	CASSQATQGGGEKLFF	TGTGCCAGCAGCCAAGCCACACAGGGAGGGGGGGAAAAACTGTTTTTT
TRBD1	TRBV5-1	NA	TRBJ1-6	CASSKDRQGSPLHF	TGCGCCAGCAGCAAGGACCGACAGGGTTCACCCCTCCACTTT
NA	TRBV4-3	medium-sized	TRBJ2-7	CASSPESISYEQYF	TGCGCCAGCAGCCCGGAGTCCATCTCCTACGAGCAGTACTTC
NA	TRBV21-1	NA	TRBJ1-1	CASSGDTEAFF	TGTGCCAGCAGCGGAGACACTGAAGCTTTCTTT
NA	TRBV28	NA	TRBJ1-3	CASSFLPENSGNTIYF	TGTGCCAGCAGTTTCCTTCCGGAGAACTCTGGAAACACCATATATTTT
TRBD2	TRBV2	NA	TRBJ2-5	CASSDRTSSETQYF	TGTGCCAGCAGTGATAGGACTAGTTCCGAGACCCAGTACTTC
NA	TRBV5-1	NA	TRBJ1-1	CASSPRVTENTEAFF	TGCGCCAGCAGCCCCCGGGTGACAGAGAACACTGAAGCTTTCTTT
NA	TRBV19	once	TRBJ2-7	CASSIRVAEGEQYF	TGTGCCAGTAGTATAAGGGTAGCTGAGGGCGAGCAGTACTTC
NA	TRBV6-5	NA	TRBJ1-5	CASSYSLSSNQPQHF	TGTGCCAGCAGTTACTCGTTGAGTAGCAATCAGCCCCAGCATTTT
TRBD1	TRBV9	NA	TRBJ1-1	CASSVQGQQNTEAFF	TGTGCCAGCAGCGTACAGGGACAGCAGAACACTGAAGCTTTCTTT
TRBD1	TRBV7-9	NA	TRBJ1-2	CASSYGTGAYGYTF	TGTGCCAGCAGCTACGGGACAGGGGCCTATGGCTACACCTTC